These 13 T cell receptor beta chains came from one sample sequenced in a study of molecular identifiers for immune sequencing clone quantification. TCRdb analysed the PCR reads with MiXCR anew, one entry per CDR3 protein. This repertoire shows some 580,000 distinct CDR3 sequences, 25% found once; its top ten account for about 0.84%. Material: naive CD8+ T cells from blood, with Jurkat cell RNA spiked in. The subset here: FACS-sorted CD8+CD4-CCR7+CD45RA+ naive T cells. The receptors were gathered from a human donor in good health. Some libraries in this study had Jurkat cell RNA spiked in.

To note about this clonotype: A much larger clone lies one base from this, so it may be a read error. The rearrangement links TRBV6-5 to TRBJ2-5; a possible D gene is TRBD1 (6 bases). The CDR3 has 16 residues. From germline, CDR1 is MNHEY and CDR2 SVGAGI. V was trimmed by 2 bases and J by 2 bases, leaving 15 bases between them. The CDR3 sequence: CASSYPSDSGQETQYF. The CDR3 DNA reads as TGTGCCAGCAGTTACCCTTCGGACAGTGGACAAGAGACCCAGTACTTC.

In this sample, this clonotype turned up many times. CDR3 bases: TGTGCCAGCAGCCCCCCGACTAGCGGGAGGATCCCCACCGGGGAGCTGTTTTTT. It translates to CASSPPTSGRIPTGELFF. The gene calls are TRBV7-9 and TRBJ2-2; 13 nucleotides match TRBD2. Trimming cost V 5 bases and J 4 bases; bases outside gene matches: 10. The CDR3 runs 18 residues. CDR1 is SEHNR, CDR2 FQNEAQ, per germline (reference sequence).

This clonotype was observed at least ten times. The V gene is TRBV5-1, the J gene TRBJ2-7, with D possibly being TRBD1 (6 bases). In germline, CDR1 is SGHRS, CDR2 YFSETQ. The CDR3 extends over 12 amino acids. The germline V and J ends were trimmed by 4 bases and 3 bases, with 8 bases remaining between them. Here the CDR3 DNA reads TGCGCCAGCAGCGCAGGGGTCTACGAGCAGTACTTC. This gives the protein CASSAGVYEQYF.

A note on this clonotype: A junction boundary mismatches the germline segment, possibly from a read error. This chain links TRBV7-9 with TRBJ2-6, with D possibly matching TRBD2 (5 bases). The V gene's germline CDR1 is SEHNR and CDR2 FQNEAQ (reference sequence). This CDR3 contains 17 residues. This CDR3 reads CASNLASAGPGANVLTF. The CDR3 coding sequence is TGTGCCAGCAACTTAGCGTCGGCAGGTCCGGGGGCCAACGTCCTGACTTTC.

Concerning this clonotype: A read error may explain this, as a much larger clone is one base away. This chain uses TRBV20-1 with TRBJ2-3; D is unresolved. This CDR3 contains 16 residues. Per the germline V gene, CDR1 is DFQATT and CDR2 is SNEGSKA (reference sequence). In DNA form, the CDR3 reads TGCAGTGCTAGAGGACCCCCCAGCCTCGGCACAGATACGCAGTGTTTT. Residues: CSARGPPSLGTDTQCF.

This clonotype was detected ten times or more. The chain joins TRBV30 to TRBJ2-2, with 7 bases that match TRBD1. The CDR3 runs 15 residues. Trimming at V came to 4 bases and at J to 2 bases, leaving 7 bases not matched to a gene. Germline V gene lookup returns CDR1 GTSNPN and CDR2 SVGIG (reference sequence). CDR3 sequence: CAWTLRDSNTGELFF. For the CDR3, the DNA is TGTGCCTGGACCCTCCGGGACAGCAACACCGGGGAGCTGTTTTTT.

A word on this clonotype: The CDR3 end shows no conserved phenylalanine or tryptophan, and so a read error is likely. The rearrangement links TRBV13 to TRBJ2-7; D call uncertain. This CDR3 comprises 13 residues. In germline, CDR1 is PRHDT, CDR2 FYEKMQ (reference sequence). Between the trimmed V and J ends, which lost 3 bases and 1 base, there was a span of 7 bases. Written as DNA, the CDR3 is TGTGCCAGCAGCTTGCAAAATTCCTACGAGCAGTACTAC. Its protein product is CASSLQNSYEQYY.

This clonotype came up a few times. This chain connects TRBV5-6 to TRBJ1-2; D is ambiguous. This CDR3 region has 11 residues. CDR1 is SGHDT, CDR2 YYEEEE, per germline. Between the trimmed V and J ends, which lost 4 bases and 5 bases, there was a span of 6 bases. The CDR3 DNA reads as TGTGCCAGCAGCCAACAATATGGCTACACCTTC. Translated, it gives CASSQQYGYTF.

To note about this clonotype: A clone one base away is much larger, so this may be a read error. The chain carries TRBV7-8 and TRBJ1-1; D is ambiguous. Germline CDR1 reads SGHVS; CDR2 reads FQNEAQ. The length of the CDR3 is 12 residues. Here the CDR3 reads CASSLGVPEALF. The CDR3 coding sequence is TGTGCCAGCAGCTTAGGGGTTCCCGAAGCTCTCTTT.

This clonotype was seen a few times. The chain joins TRBV14 to TRBJ2-5; unclear D gene. Germline V gene sequence: CDR1 SGHDN, CDR2 FVKESK. V was shortened by 4 bases and J by 5 bases, with 11 bases between the two germline ends. This CDR3 comprises 13 residues. The CDR3 loop is CASSPMGLETQYF. CDR3 sequence (DNA): TGTGCCAGCAGCCCAATGGGGTTGGAGACCCAGTACTTC.

This clonotype has a handful of counts. The chain employs TRBV30 and TRBJ2-7, with a tentative D call TRBD1 (6 bases). The CDR3 consists of 14 residues. Germline CDR1 reads GTSNPN; CDR2 reads SVGIG (reference sequence). Trimming cost V 4 bases and J 4 bases, with 17 bases left between them. The CDR3 region is CAWMARGLGYEQYF. CDR3 sequence (DNA): TGTGCCTGGATGGCGAGGGGGTTGGGGTACGAGCAGTACTTC.

The rearrangement links TRBV12-3 or TRBV12-4 to TRBJ2-5, with TRBD2 matching over 9 bases. The CDR3 extends over 16 amino acids. Trimming at V came to 5 bases and at J to 6 bases, leaving 13 bases not matched to a gene. The DNA for the CDR3 is TGTGCCAGCAGTCTAATGAGCGGGGGGCCAGGGAAGACCCAGTACTTC. It encodes CASSLMSGGPGKTQYF.

A remark on this clonotype: This may be a read error: a much more frequent sequence differs by one nucleotide. This sequence joins TRBV7-2 and TRBJ2-7; 11 nucleotides line up with TRBD2. Germline V gene data show CDR1 as SGHTA and CDR2 as FQGNSA. The CDR3 sequence is 18 residues long. CDR3 DNA sequence: TGTGCCGGCAGCTTAGTGAGCGGGACTAGCGGTCCTTCCTACGAGCAGTACTTC. The encoded protein is CAGSLVSGTSGPSYEQYF. The complete variable domain, with remaining parts taken from reference TRBV7-2 and TRBJ2-7, reads GAGVSQSPSNKVTEKGKDVELRCDPISGHTALYWYRQSLGQGLEFLIYFQGNSAPDKSGLPSDRFSAERTGGSVSTLTIQRTQQEDSAVYLCAGSLVSGTSGPSYEQYFGPGTRLTVT.